This TCR beta chain was captured by sequencing in a study of CD8+ T cells in alopecia areata. Study in general: The study gave tofacitinib for 6 to 18 months, then 6 months off drug. The study's findings and limits: Mice gave a clearer picture of TCR sharing than patients did, possibly for HLA-related reasons. Resident alphabeta T cells of normal skin are also sequenced in scalp samples.

Trimming removed 4 bases from V and 8 bases from J, with 14 bases in between. Per germline, CDR1 SEHNR and CDR2 FQNEAQ (reference sequence). The CDR3 spans 13 residues. Reverse transcription of extracted RNA yielded cDNA, which provided the sequencing template. TCRdb's copy holds only in-frame clones and misses some; the assay was immunoSEQ multiplex PCR. Among 130,000 to 150,000 clones listed, over 80% were seen once. Individuals with alopecia areata gave both lesional scalp punch biopsies and peripheral blood for collection. In regard to this clone: The antigen is unknown.

Sequenced here: CD8+ T cells sorted from blood, sampled at week 0. The chain links TRBV7-9 to TRBJ1-1; the D is unclear. The TCR was taken from a human donor with alopecia areata. The CDR3 DNA is TGTGCCAGCAGCTCGGGAGGGCGGTTGGAAGCTTTCTTT. The encoded protein is CASSSGGRLEAFF.